The clone carrying this T cell receptor beta chain is a singleton in its sample. The antigen remains undetermined. These donors were members of the approximately 120-subject validation cohort, a group separate from the roughly 670-subject first cohort. The sample comes from a study of cytomegalovirus exposure and HLA in healthy donors. The study's findings and limits: Most TCR sequences were seen very rarely across donors, but some public TCRs occurred in many. The authors listed some 150 TCR beta chains as cytomegalovirus-associated.

Germline-derived CDR1 and CDR2 are MNHNS and SASEGT. This CDR3 has 12 amino acids. The V segment lost 0 bases and the J segment 11 bases; nucleotides outside the gene matches: 2. TCRdb's copy holds only in-frame clones and misses some; the assay was immunoSEQ multiplex PCR. Seen here are 150,000 to 200,000 clones, approximately 82% observed once, and the top ten hold 13%. This clonotype was obtained from a woman aged 25 to 45 in good health and CMV-seropositive. Material: PBMCs. The rearrangement joins TRBV6-1 to TRBJ2-3; 7 positions match TRBD2. As DNA, the CDR3 is TGTGCCAGCAGTGAAGCCGGGAGGCTGCAGTATTTT. Translated: CASSEAGRLQYF.